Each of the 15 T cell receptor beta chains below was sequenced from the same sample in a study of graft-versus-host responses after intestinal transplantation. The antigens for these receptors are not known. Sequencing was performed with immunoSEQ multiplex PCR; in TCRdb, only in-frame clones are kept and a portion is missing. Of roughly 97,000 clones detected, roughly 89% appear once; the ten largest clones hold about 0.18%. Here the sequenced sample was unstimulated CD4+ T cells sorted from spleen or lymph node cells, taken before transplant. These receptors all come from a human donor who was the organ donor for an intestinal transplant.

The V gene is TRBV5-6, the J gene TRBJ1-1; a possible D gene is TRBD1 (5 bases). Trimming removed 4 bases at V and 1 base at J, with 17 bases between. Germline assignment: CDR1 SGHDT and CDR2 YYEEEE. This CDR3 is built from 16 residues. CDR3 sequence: CASSPYLQEWNTEAFF. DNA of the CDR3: TGTGCCAGCAGCCCTTATCTACAGGAATGGAACACTGAAGCTTTCTTT.

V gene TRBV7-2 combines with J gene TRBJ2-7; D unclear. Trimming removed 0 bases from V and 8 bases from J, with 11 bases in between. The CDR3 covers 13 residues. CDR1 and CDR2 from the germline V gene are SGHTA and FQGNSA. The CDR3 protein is CASSLASRDQQYF. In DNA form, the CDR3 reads TGTGCCAGCAGCTTAGCTTCTCGAGATCAGCAGTACTTC.

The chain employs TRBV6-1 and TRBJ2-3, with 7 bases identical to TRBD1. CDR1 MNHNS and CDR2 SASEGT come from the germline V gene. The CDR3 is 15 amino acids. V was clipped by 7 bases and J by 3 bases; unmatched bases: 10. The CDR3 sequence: CASIPDRAMTDTQYF. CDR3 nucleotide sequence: TGTGCCAGCATCCCAGACAGGGCGATGACAGATACGCAGTATTTT.

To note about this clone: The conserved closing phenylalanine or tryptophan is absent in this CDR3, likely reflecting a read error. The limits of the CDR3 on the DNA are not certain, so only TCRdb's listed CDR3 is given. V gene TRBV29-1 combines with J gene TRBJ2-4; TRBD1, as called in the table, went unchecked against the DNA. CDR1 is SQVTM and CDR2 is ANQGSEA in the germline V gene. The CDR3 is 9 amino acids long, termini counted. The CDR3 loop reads CSVERDSPT.

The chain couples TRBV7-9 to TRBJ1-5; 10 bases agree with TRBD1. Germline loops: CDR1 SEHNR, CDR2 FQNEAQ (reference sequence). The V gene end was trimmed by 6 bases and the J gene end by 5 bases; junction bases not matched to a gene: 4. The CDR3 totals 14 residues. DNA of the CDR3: TGTGCCAGCAGACCCGACAGGGGGCATCAGCCCCAGCATTTT. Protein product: CASRPDRGHQPQHF.

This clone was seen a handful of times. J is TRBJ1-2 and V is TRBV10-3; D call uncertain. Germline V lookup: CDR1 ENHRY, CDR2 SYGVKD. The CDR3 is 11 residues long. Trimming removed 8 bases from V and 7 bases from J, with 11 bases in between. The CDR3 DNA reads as TGTGCCATCGGTGCGGGGTTTGGCTACACCTTC. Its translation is CAIGAGFGYTF.

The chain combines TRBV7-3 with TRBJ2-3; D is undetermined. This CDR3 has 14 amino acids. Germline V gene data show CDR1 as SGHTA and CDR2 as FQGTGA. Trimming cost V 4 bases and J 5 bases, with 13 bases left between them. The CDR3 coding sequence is TGTGCCAGCAGCTCACAGATTTCCAAAGATACGCAGTATTTT. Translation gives CASSSQISKDTQYF.

This CDR3 reads CASSSWRVSGGNEQFF. The CDR3 DNA follows: TGTGCCAGCAGCTCGTGGAGGGTTAGCGGGGGGAATGAGCAGTTCTTC. This chain joins TRBV7-2 and TRBJ2-1, with TRBD2 matching over 10 bases. With V trimmed by 4 bases and J by 7 bases, 10 bases remained unmatched. There are 16 residues in the CDR3. Per the germline V gene, CDR1 is SGHTA and CDR2 is FQGNSA. Full variable domain (remainder filled in from reference TRBV7-2 and TRBJ2-1): GAGVSQSPSNKVTEKGKDVELRCDPISGHTALYWYRQSLGQGLEFLIYFQGNSAPDKSGLPSDRFSAERTGGSVSTLTIQRTQQEDSAVYLCASSSWRVSGGNEQFFGPGTRLTVL.

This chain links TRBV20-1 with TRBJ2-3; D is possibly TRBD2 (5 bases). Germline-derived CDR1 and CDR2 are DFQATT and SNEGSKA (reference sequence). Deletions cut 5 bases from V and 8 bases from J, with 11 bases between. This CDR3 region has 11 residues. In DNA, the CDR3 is TGCAGTGCTGGACTTACGGTTACGCAGTATTTT. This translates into CSAGLTVTQYF.

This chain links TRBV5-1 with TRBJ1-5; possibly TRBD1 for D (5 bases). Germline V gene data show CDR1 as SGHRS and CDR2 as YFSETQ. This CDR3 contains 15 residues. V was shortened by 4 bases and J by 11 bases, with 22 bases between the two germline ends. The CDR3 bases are TGCGCCAGCAGCCCCGGGGCGGCACCGGGGGAATCCCAGCATTTT. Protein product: CASSPGAAPGESQHF.

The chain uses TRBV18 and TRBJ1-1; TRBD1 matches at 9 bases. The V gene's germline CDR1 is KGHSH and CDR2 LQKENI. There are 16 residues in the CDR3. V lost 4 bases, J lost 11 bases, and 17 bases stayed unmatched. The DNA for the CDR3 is TGTGCCAGCTCACGGGAAAAAACAGGGGGCGCGGTTGGTGCTTTCTTT. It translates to CASSREKTGGAVGAFF. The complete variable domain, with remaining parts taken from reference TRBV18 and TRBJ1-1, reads NAGVMQNPRHLVRRRGQEARLRCSPMKGHSHVYWYRQLPEEGLKFMVYLQKENIIDESGMPKERFSAEFPKEGPSILRIQQVVRGDSAAYFCASSREKTGGAVGAFFGQGTRLTVV.

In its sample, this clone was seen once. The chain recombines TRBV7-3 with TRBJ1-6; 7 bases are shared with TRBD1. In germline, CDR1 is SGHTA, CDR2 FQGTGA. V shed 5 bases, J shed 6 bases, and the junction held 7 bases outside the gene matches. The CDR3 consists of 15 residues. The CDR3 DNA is TGTGCCAGCAGCGTCTCCGGGACAGCTAATTCACCCCTCCACTTT. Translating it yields CASSVSGTANSPLHF.

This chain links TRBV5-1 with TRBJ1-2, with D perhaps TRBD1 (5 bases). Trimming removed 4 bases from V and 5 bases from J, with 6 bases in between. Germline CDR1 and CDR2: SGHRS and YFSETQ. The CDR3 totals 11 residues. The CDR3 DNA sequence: TGCGCCAGCAGCAGGGGTTATGGCTACACCTTC. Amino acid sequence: CASSRGYGYTF.

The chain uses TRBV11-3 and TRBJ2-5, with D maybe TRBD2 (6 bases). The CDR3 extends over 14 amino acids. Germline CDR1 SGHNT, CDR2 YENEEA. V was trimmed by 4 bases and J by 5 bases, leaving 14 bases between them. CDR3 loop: CASSSRGAGETQYF. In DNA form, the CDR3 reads TGTGCCAGCAGCTCGCGGGGCGCGGGGGAGACCCAGTACTTC. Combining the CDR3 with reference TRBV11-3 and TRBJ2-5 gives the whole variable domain EAGVVQSPRYKIIEKKQPVAFWCNPISGHNTLYWYLQNLGQGPELLIRYENEEAVDDSQLPKDRFSAERLKGVDSTLKIQPAELGDSAVYLCASSSRGAGETQYFGPGTRLLVL.

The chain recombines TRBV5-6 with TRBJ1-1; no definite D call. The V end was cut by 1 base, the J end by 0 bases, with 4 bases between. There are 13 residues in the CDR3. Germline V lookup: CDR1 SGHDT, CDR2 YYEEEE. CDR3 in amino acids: CASSLSVNTEAFF. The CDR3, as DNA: TGTGCCAGCAGCTTGTCGGTGAACACTGAAGCTTTCTTT.